This T cell receptor (beta chain) was identified in a study of T cells in Graves' hyperthyroidism and ophthalmopathy. The study defined stable Graves' hyperthyroidism as no ophthalmopathy progression within 18 months. Uncontrolled infection, other autoimmune disease, pregnancy or lactation excluded patients. This clonotype appeared a single time. What it binds is not known. Study-wide results and limits: Ophthalmopathy was model-predicted a median roughly 6.2 months pre-onset. Through a model of 13 V-J features, ophthalmopathy was separated from stable hyperthyroidism.

Trimming removed 6 bases at V and 2 bases at J, with 14 bases between. The CDR3 loop spans 15 amino acids. Per the germline V gene, CDR1 is MNHNS and CDR2 is SASEGT. Amplification of TCR beta CDR3 regions used RNA as the template. The HTBI set primed first-round TCR CDR3 RT-PCR. TCRdb called the multiplex PCR reads again in MiXCR, with one record for every CDR3 protein. Among 700,000 to 950,000 distinct CDR3 sequences listed, 30% to 40% were seen once. Sequenced input: blood. This receptor was obtained from a woman aged 40 to 49 with Graves' hyperthyroidism. This rearrangement joins TRBV6-1 to TRBJ1-5; no clear D gene. Here the CDR3 DNA reads TGTGCCAGCAGGTTTATCACCGGGGGCAATCAGCCCCAGCATTTT. Protein product: CASRFITGGNQPQHF.